These T cell receptor beta chains were read from a single sample in a study of breast tumors, draining lymph nodes, adjacent tissues. A single record per CDR3 protein comes from TCRdb applying MiXCR to the multiplex PCR reads. The table shows 150,000 to 200,000 distinct CDR3 sequences, with roughly a third occurring only once. Specimen: axillary lymph node tissue. The origin of the receptors is a female donor with breast cancer. Some clones in this sample may be carry-over from other donors' samples. The CDR3 runs from the conserved cysteine through the conserved F or W. Each record gives: D gene, J gene, clone size, V gene, CDR3 DNA, CDR3 protein. The D gene is left open where the match is weak. Part of the rows lack a size; the others show once, few, many or a class for expanded clones.

. | TRBJ2-7 | few | TRBV18 | TGTGCCAGCTCACCACCCCCCGGGAGCGCCTACGAGCAGTACTTC | CASSPPPGSAYEQYF
. | TRBJ1-1 | few | TRBV9 | TGTGCCAGCAGCGTCCTCGAACAGGGTTCCACTGAAGCTTTCTTT | CASSVLEQGSTEAFF
. | TRBJ1-2 | . | TRBV18 | TGTGCCAGCTCATCTCCCCTGGGCGCCTTTAACTATGGCTACACCTTC | CASSSPLGAFNYGYTF
. | TRBJ2-2 | many | TRBV2 | TGTGCCAGCAGTGATACCCAACCAAGTGTAGGCAACACCGGGGAGCTGTTTTTT | CASSDTQPSVGNTGELFF
. | TRBJ1-1 | . | TRBV19 | TGTGCCAGTAGTATAGAACGCAGAATAAACACTGAAGCTTTCTTT | CASSIERRINTEAFF
TRBD1 | TRBJ1-4 | . | TRBV9 | TGTGCCAGCAGCGTCGGGACAGGAACCTTCAGAGGTGAAAAACTGTTTTTT | CASSVGTGTFRGEKLFF
. | TRBJ2-7 | . | TRBV11-2 | TGTGCCAGCAGCTTAGACAAGTACTCCGAGCAGTACTTC | CASSLDKYSEQYF
. | TRBJ2-1 | . | TRBV12-3/TRBV12-4 | TGTGCCAGCAGTTTCCGGTCGGGAAAGGGTGAGCAGTTCTTC | CASSFRSGKGEQFF
TRBD2 | TRBJ2-1 | . | TRBV12-3/TRBV12-4 | TGTGCCAGCAGTTTAGGGCTAGCGGGCGGGAATGAGCGGTTCTTC | CASSLGLAGGNERFF
. | TRBJ2-7 | many | TRBV4-3 | TGCGCCAGCAGCTCCGGGCGTACCTCCTACGAGCAGTACTTC | CASSSGRTSYEQYF